This entry is about one TCR beta chain. Its antigen is undetermined. The sample comes from a study of cytomegalovirus exposure and HLA in healthy donors. Whole-study findings and limits: Common viral pathogens seemed to be connected with several of the most significant clusters, according to a later analysis.

PCR primers comprised 60 Vbeta and 13 Jbeta primers. Clones were sequenced by immunoSEQ multiplex PCR, and TCRdb holds only the in-frame ones, with some missing. This sample has some 180,000 clones, with roughly 79% found just once. The TCR sequence derives from a male donor in good health and CMV-seronegative. Sequencing input: PBMCs.

DNA for the CDR3: TGTGCCAGCAGCCAAGATCCCCCGGTCGTCTCCTACAATGAGCAGTTCTTC. Residues: CASSQDPPVVSYNEQFF. The chain couples TRBV4-2 to TRBJ2-1; no clear D. Trimming removed 0 bases at V and 0 bases at J, with 12 bases between. CDR3 length equals 17 residues. Germline CDR1 reads LGHNA; CDR2 reads YNFKEQ.